This is a list of T cell receptor beta chains from one sample in a study of blood T cell repertoires in COVID-19. TCRdb keeps only in-frame clones here, not all; method: immunoSEQ multiplex PCR. Among about 300,000 clones listed, roughly nine tenths were seen once. The sequencing input was PBMCs or T cells enriched from blood (not recorded which). These TCRs come from a woman aged 45-65 years who had been exposed to COVID-19. CDR3s include the opening cysteine and the closing phenylalanine or tryptophan. Each record gives: J gene, V gene, CDR3 protein.

j_call: TRBJ2-7; v_call: TRBV10-3; cdr3_aa: CAISESEAGEEQYF
j_call: TRBJ1-5; v_call: TRBV5-4; cdr3_aa: CASSLRGQPQHF
j_call: TRBJ1-6; v_call: TRBV28; cdr3_aa: CASSLGLDNSPLHF
j_call: TRBJ2-3; v_call: TRBV18; cdr3_aa: CASSPLAGAATDTQYF
j_call: TRBJ2-7; v_call: TRBV5-6; cdr3_aa: CASSTGQGGRIEQYF
j_call: TRBJ2-7; v_call: TRBV28; cdr3_aa: CASSLGGTGDRSYEQYF
j_call: TRBJ1-2; v_call: TRBV4-2; cdr3_aa: CASSPDTFYGYTF
j_call: TRBJ2-1; v_call: TRBV19; cdr3_aa: CASSIRDRAYNEQFF
j_call: TRBJ2-7; v_call: TRBV5-1; cdr3_aa: CASSFAGADEQYF
j_call: TRBJ1-2; v_call: TRBV30; cdr3_aa: CAWHGEWGGYTF
j_call: TRBJ2-2; v_call: TRBV14; cdr3_aa: CASSQVGGTGGRTGELFF
j_call: TRBJ1-5; v_call: TRBV2; cdr3_aa: CASSTVPGQGRDQPQHF
j_call: TRBJ1-1; v_call: TRBV4-2; cdr3_aa: CASSARTGGGTEAFF
j_call: TRBJ1-5; v_call: TRBV6-1; cdr3_aa: CASSEPGTGGVSNQPQHF
j_call: TRBJ1-1; v_call: TRBV30; cdr3_aa: CAWHSNTEAFF
j_call: TRBJ2-7; v_call: TRBV5-4; cdr3_aa: CASSMTGYYEQYF
j_call: TRBJ2-1; v_call: TRBV7-9; cdr3_aa: CASSSTSYEQFF
j_call: TRBJ2-7; v_call: TRBV28; cdr3_aa: CAIQPPGTPQDPYEQYF
j_call: TRBJ2-7; v_call: TRBV10-3; cdr3_aa: CASKPAAGVSYEQYF
j_call: TRBJ1-2; v_call: TRBV19; cdr3_aa: CASTPGQRDNYGYTF
j_call: TRBJ1-4; v_call: TRBV7-9; cdr3_aa: CASTWDRGRKLFF
j_call: TRBJ2-3; v_call: TRBV19; cdr3_aa: CASSIGGVSTDTQYF
j_call: TRBJ1-4; v_call: TRBV11-2; cdr3_aa: CASSLSGVSLFF
j_call: TRBJ1-1; v_call: TRBV5-4; cdr3_aa: CASSLPGQHTEAFF
j_call: TRBJ2-1; v_call: TRBV12-3/TRBV12-4; cdr3_aa: CASSLTGYEQFF
j_call: TRBJ1-2; v_call: TRBV2; cdr3_aa: CASRQGFGYTF
j_call: TRBJ2-7; v_call: TRBV28; cdr3_aa: CASSLTTGGVYEQYF
j_call: TRBJ2-3; v_call: TRBV15; cdr3_aa: CATSRGGTSGGSDTQYF
j_call: TRBJ2-1; v_call: TRBV2; cdr3_aa: CASSEYGTGPYNEQFF
j_call: TRBJ1-1; v_call: TRBV2; cdr3_aa: CASERTGNTEAFF
j_call: TRBJ2-5; v_call: TRBV5-6; cdr3_aa: CASSLAPSGGAETQYF
j_call: TRBJ1-6; v_call: TRBV2; cdr3_aa: CASSEPFYRDDSPLHF
j_call: TRBJ2-5; v_call: TRBV5-4; cdr3_aa: CASSKDRVETQYF
j_call: TRBJ1-1; v_call: TRBV10-3; cdr3_aa: CAISESGGLGNTEAFF
j_call: TRBJ1-3; v_call: TRBV6-1; cdr3_aa: CASSEPRGNTIYF